This T cell receptor (beta chain) was sequenced in a study of blood T cell repertoires in COVID-19. TCRdb keeps only in-frame clones here, not all; method: immunoSEQ multiplex PCR. The sample carries roughly 97,000 clones, roughly 79% recorded once. There are 17 residues in the CDR3. The germline gives CDR1 SGHKS, CDR2 YYEKEE (reference sequence). Germline trimming cut 5 bases from V and 6 bases from J; bases unmatched to any gene: 14. The sequence derives from a man in his 70s with acute or convalescent COVID-19. The chain couples TRBV5-5 to TRBJ2-2; 9 nucleotides align to TRBD1. The sample consisted of peripheral blood. This chain's CDR3 is CASSDASGTGLAGELFF. CDR3 in DNA: TGTGCCAGCAGTGATGCCTCCGGGACAGGGTTGGCCGGGGAGCTGTTTTTT.